This T cell receptor beta chain was obtained from a study of tissue T cells after allogeneic stem cell transplantation. Study-wide background: Adult allogeneic hematopoietic cell transplant recipients with steroid-refractory graft-versus-host disease were prospectively enrolled for research autopsy.

A word on this clone: Antigen unknown.

Whole-study results and caveats: Anatomically similar tissues had similar TCR repertoires within each patient.

Profiled with immunoSEQ multiplex PCR; TCRdb holds only in-frame clones, not every one. The sample lists about 5,700 clones; over 65% were seen once. Trimming stripped 3 bases from V and 5 bases from J, with 13 bases between. The CDR3 length is 14 residues. CDR1 and CDR2 (germline): MNHEY, SMNVEV (reference sequence). This chain links TRBV27 with TRBJ1-2, with a possible D match to TRBD1 (6 bases). The sequence was obtained from a man between 40 and 70 years old who later had graft-versus-host disease after an allogeneic stem cell transplant. The source material was blood, sampled before transplantation. The CDR3 region is CASSFGQGIYGYTF. The CDR3 DNA reads TGTGCCAGCAGTTTCGGGCAGGGGATATATGGCTACACCTTC.